One sample yielded the 15 T cell receptor beta chains listed below, sequenced in a study of blood T cell repertoires in COVID-19 (dated by TCRdb to about 2020). Preparation of the library involved the immunoSEQ multiplex PCR assay. TCRdb took over this immuneACCESS table, retaining in-frame rearrangements with V and J assigned. Such tables are incomplete; in checked studies, under half of the missing clones stem from an unresolved V gene, and the remainder is unexplained. This sample lists 350,000 or so clones; about 88% were detected once. Together, the top ten hold over 1% of the sample. The sequenced material came from PBMCs or T cells enriched from blood (not recorded which). The source is a woman in her thirties who had been exposed to COVID-19.

This clone was counted only a few times. Other DNA sequences in the sample encode the same CDR3. The gene calls are TRBV5-1 and TRBJ1-2; D not resolved. V dropped 0 bases and J dropped 3 bases, with 6 bases sitting between them. The CDR3 is 13 residues long. Germline V gene lookup returns CDR1 SGHRS and CDR2 YFSETQ. As DNA, the CDR3 is TGCGCCAGCAGCTTGGGGCAGGACTATGGCTACACCTTC. It translates to CASSLGQDYGYTF.

V usage is TRBV27 and J usage is TRBJ1-6; D perhaps matches TRBD1 (6 bases). In germline, CDR1 is MNHEY, CDR2 SMNVEV (reference sequence). The CDR3 has 16 amino acids. V shed 0 bases and J shed 7 bases, with 13 bases lying between them. The CDR3: CASSLSRGTGNSPLHF. The CDR3 nucleotides are TGTGCCAGCAGTTTATCTAGGGGGACGGGAAATTCACCCCTCCACTTT.

The chain couples TRBV7-3 to TRBJ2-3; 7 nucleotides line up with TRBD2. Germline V gene sequence: CDR1 SGHTA, CDR2 FQGTGA. CDR3 length: 15 residues. The ends lost 0 bases at V and 2 bases at J; junction bases unmatched: 2. CDR3 protein: CASSLTGGPTDTQYF. The CDR3 DNA follows: TGTGCCAGCAGCTTAACGGGAGGGCCCACAGATACGCAGTATTTT.

This clone was detected ten times or more. This chain joins TRBV6-5 and TRBJ1-3; tentative D call: TRBD1 (6 bases). The CDR3 is made up of 15 amino acids. The germline gives CDR1 MNHEY, CDR2 SVGAGI. The V end lost 6 bases, the J end lost 6 bases, and 18 bases lay between the germline ends. The CDR3 here is CASSPEQGVPNTIYF. The CDR3 DNA reads TGTGCCAGCAGCCCAGAACAGGGAGTCCCAAACACCATATATTTT.

V gene TRBV5-1 combines with J gene TRBJ2-1; 7 positions agree with TRBD2. J gave up 0 bases and V 4 bases, and 4 bases lay outside the gene matches. CDR3 length: 15 amino acids. From germline, CDR1 is SGHRS and CDR2 YFSETQ. The CDR3: CASSRAGASYNEQFF. CDR3 nucleotides: TGCGCCAGCAGCAGGGCGGGAGCCTCCTACAATGAGCAGTTCTTC.

The CDR3 DNA sequence: TGTGCCAGCTCCACGACAGGGGGCATAGACGAGCAGTACTTC. Its translation: CASSTTGGIDEQYF. This sequence joins TRBV18 and TRBJ2-7, with 10 bases matching TRBD1. This CDR3 contains 14 residues. Germline V CDR1 and CDR2: KGHSH, LQKENI. Unmatched junction bases numbered 7, after V lost 6 bases and J lost 5 bases. Drawing the rest from reference TRBV18 and TRBJ2-7, the complete variable domain is NAGVMQNPRHLVRRRGQEARLRCSPMKGHSHVYWYRQLPEEGLKFMVYLQKENIIDESGMPKERFSAEFPKEGPSILRIQQVVRGDSAAYFCASSTTGGIDEQYFGPGTRLTVT.

This clone occurred a few times. The rearrangement uses TRBV19 and TRBJ1-3, with D hard to call. V lost 2 bases and J lost 0, with 20 bases in between. This CDR3 is built from 19 residues. The germline V gene has CDR1 LNHDA and CDR2 SQIVND (reference sequence). The CDR3 here is CASSIFLQQFHHSGNTIYF. The CDR3 nucleotides read TGTGCCAGTAGTATATTTCTACAACAGTTCCACCACTCTGGAAACACCATATATTTT.

This clone was seen only a few times. The chain uses TRBV6-1 and TRBJ1-3; possible D gene TRBD1, 6 bases. This CDR3 is 17 amino acids long. With 4 bases removed from V and 4 bases from J, the gap between germline ends came to 20 bases. Germline loops: CDR1 MNHNS, CDR2 SASEGT. The CDR3 spells CASSGTRGSRGGNTIYF. The CDR3 DNA is TGTGCCAGCAGTGGAACCAGGGGATCAAGGGGCGGAAACACCATATATTTT.

The genes are TRBV11-3 and TRBJ1-1, with D unclear. V was clipped by 5 bases and J by 1 base, with 8 bases between them. The CDR3 runs 13 residues. Per the germline V gene, CDR1 is SGHNT and CDR2 is YENEEA. The CDR3 DNA reads as TGTGCCAGCAGCGGGAGGAGGAACACTGAAGCTTTCTTT. Amino acid sequence: CASSGRRNTEAFF.

The table lists this clone with a count of one. V gene TRBV10-3 combines with J gene TRBJ2-3, with D hard to call. Trimming pared 6 bases from V and 5 bases from J, leaving 18 bases between. The CDR3 runs to 15 residues. Germline V lookup: CDR1 ENHRY, CDR2 SYGVKD. The chain's CDR3 is CAISRPSPSGDTQYF. The DNA for the CDR3 is TGTGCCATCAGCCGGCCCTCTCCCTCAGGAGATACGCAGTATTTT.

J is TRBJ1-1 and V is TRBV5-1; possibly TRBD1 for D (6 bases). The CDR3 consists of 15 residues. Trimming removed 6 bases at V and 1 base at J, with 16 bases between. Germline V lookup: CDR1 SGHRS, CDR2 YFSETQ. In nucleotides, the CDR3 is TGCGCCAGCACGGCCGTTGGACAGACGAACACTGAAGCTTTCTTT. Its protein is CASTAVGQTNTEAFF. The full variable domain, completed using reference TRBV5-1 and TRBJ1-1, is KAGVTQTPRYLIKTRGQQVTLSCSPISGHRSVSWYQQTPGQGLQFLFEYFSETQRNKGNFPGRFSGRQFSNSRSEMNVSTLELGDSALYLCASTAVGQTNTEAFFGQGTRLTVV.

The V gene is TRBV2, the J gene TRBJ2-7; D may be TRBD2 (5 bases). Germline CDR1 and CDR2: SNHLY and FYNNEI. The V gene lost 6 bases and the J gene lost 6 bases, with 9 bases spanning the gap. The CDR3 extends over 11 amino acids. The CDR3 sequence: CASRVEAEQYF. DNA for the CDR3: TGTGCCAGCAGGGTGGAGGCCGAGCAGTACTTC.

The rearrangement uses TRBV7-9 and TRBJ2-4; D remains unclear. The germline CDR1 and CDR2 sequences are SEHNR and FQNEAQ (reference sequence). CDR3 length: 14 residues. The germline V and J ends were trimmed by 1 base and 1 base, with 5 bases remaining between them. CDR3 coding DNA: TGTGCCAGCAGCTTAGACAGCGCCAAAAACATTCAGTACTTC. Protein product: CASSLDSAKNIQYF.

The V gene is TRBV30, the J gene TRBJ1-5, with no clear D. The CDR3 extends over 14 amino acids. The germline CDR1 and CDR2 sequences are GTSNPN and SVGIG (reference sequence). V lost 3 bases and J lost 0, with 9 bases in between. CDR3 sequence reads: CAWSSHGSNQPQHF. The CDR3 DNA sequence: TGTGCCTGGAGCTCCCACGGTAGCAATCAGCCCCAGCATTTT.

To note about this clone: Other DNA sequences in the sample encode the same CDR3. The chain links TRBV11-2 to TRBJ1-6; unclear D gene. Germline values: CDR1 SGHAT, CDR2 FQNNGV. This CDR3 region has 16 residues. Trimming removed 1 base at V and 0 bases at J, with 7 bases between. The chain's CDR3 is CASSLGQSSYNSPLHF. The CDR3 DNA reads TGTGCCAGCAGCTTAGGGCAAAGCTCCTATAATTCACCCCTCCACTTT. The full variable domain, completed using reference TRBV11-2 and TRBJ1-6, is EAGVAQSPRYKIIEKRQSVAFWCNPISGHATLYWYQQILGQGPKLLIQFQNNGVVDDSQLPKDRFSAERLKGVDSTLKIQPAKLEDSAVYLCASSLGQSSYNSPLHFGNGTRLTVT.